The T cell receptor (beta chain) described here comes from a study of cytomegalovirus exposure and HLA in healthy donors (dated 2017 in TCRdb). In the study overall: According to an earlier analysis of several hundred of the donors, about 190 million T cells yielded some 120 million unique TCR beta sequences and roughly 280 Gb of sequence data. Among 398 genotyped donors of the cohort, an average of around 240,000 unique TCR beta nucleotide sequences were sequenced per donor, 15% to 20% of them non-productive. A later genetic analysis took genome-wide SNP genotypes for about 65% of the roughly 670 donors and used that subset as a discovery cohort. Alongside the repertoire data, information on donor age, sex, ethnicity and CMV serostatus was compiled. Roughly five DR-DQ haplotypes were handled as single units for association and clustering, since linkage in the cohort was strong. In the later analysis, no new phenotypic data were used to find candidate immune exposures; instead, reliance was placed on TCR beta sequences and their occurrence across donors. The aim of the study was to test whether cataloging public T cell receptors could identify signatures of past pathogen exposure. The genetic ancestry cluster associated with self-reported Caucasian donors included 70% to 85% of the 398 genotyped donors. All discovery cohort repertoires had been generated on a single sequencing platform. HLA typing covered class I and class II loci at four-digit resolution. Typing coverage varied by locus: roughly 629-640 donors for A, B, C, DRB1 and DQB1; approximately 560 for DQA1; 606 for DPA1; approximately 450 for DPB1. Using immunosequencing, the study profiled T cell repertoires from about 620 subjects and related those repertoires to cytomegalovirus serostatus. To study patterns of TCR occurrence, a later analysis re-analyzed previously published TCR beta repertoires from 650 to 750 donors and added high-resolution HLA genotyping. To predict cytomegalovirus infection status, the study combined high-throughput TCR immunosequencing, statistical association of individual TCRs with disease status, and machine learning. A separate validation cohort of 100 to 150 different subjects was used in addition to the 666-subject first cohort. An earlier analysis of 450 to 750 of the donors used high-throughput TCR beta sequencing to judge whether each TCR beta V gene segment behaved as functional or pseudogenic. Around 300 gigabases of sequencing data and 80 million or so unique TCR sequences were included in an early release covering around 600 HLA-typed donors. Overall study results and their limits: The study listed approximately 150 TCR beta chains as associated with cytomegalovirus. Only TCR beta chains were sequenced in this cohort, and the absence of alpha or paired-chain data limited detectable features. A few of the identified cytomegalovirus-associated TCR beta chains were confirmed in vitro to be specific for cytomegalovirus antigens. Linkage disequilibrium might explain the correlated functional status among segregating V segments, but an unknown experimental factor could not be ruled out. A later analysis found that HLA-associated TCR beta chains were more clonally expanded and had lower generation probabilities than equally common non-associated chains. Most CMV-associated TCR beta chains appeared to be HLA-restricted in a later analysis, and the HLA associations seemed to be driven largely by CMV exposure. The authors suggested that the approach could potentially be generalized to other disease states and immunological phenotypes. At a false discovery rate of 0.05, a later analysis linked 16,951 TCR beta sequences to specific HLA alleles. Because counts were too low, 15 or so rarely observed V segments, including chromosome 9 orphons, were excluded from the earlier analysis of 587 of the donors. Broadly in line with IMGT annotations, most TCR beta V segments showed up in productive rearrangements about 87% or about 30% of the time in an earlier analysis of several hundred of the donors. A later genetic analysis reported fewer N-insertions in productive TCRs among donors in an Asian-associated ancestry cluster than the approximately 700-donor mean. Presence/absence analyses assumed roughly uniform sequencing depth across donors, an assumption that may not hold. For the cohort, immune exposure information was limited to CMV serostatus. Cytomegalovirus status was reported to be diagnosed by the classifier with high specificity and sensitivity in both the original and validation cohorts. Strong co-occurrence of HLA alleles, especially DR and DQ, made assigning TCR associations to individual alleles difficult. Because HLA typing was missing for some donors at each locus, association tests included only the typed subset. Some IMGT-functional V segments, including TRBV6-2 and TRBV6-3, could not be told apart with the 87-base-pair reads, so those segments were excluded. In a later genetic analysis, a missense DCLRE1C variant was associated with V-gene and J-gene trimming of TCR beta chains, and the association was replicated in an independent cohort. A further reported finding was that TCR beta sequences accurately predicted the HLA-A and HLA-B alleles for most subjects in the first cohort. Most TCR sequences were observed very rarely across donors, whereas some public TCRs were present in many individuals. A group of highly shared sequence variants was considered likely to be a technical artifact of the sequencing pipeline. According to a later analysis, TCR association rates differed among HLA loci, with DRB1 alleles showing the most associated TCRs and HLA-C alleles showing the fewest. A later analysis reported that several top co-occurrence clusters appeared linked to parvovirus B19, influenza, CMV and Epstein-Barr virus.

The cohort comprised approximately 700 healthy bone marrow donors. All cohort members were sampled while nominally healthy, although unrecorded immune exposures were likely present. The donor was CMV seronegative and was included in the group of hundreds of seronegative cohort members. A peripheral blood sample was provided by each donor, and peripheral blood mononuclear cells were used for TCR beta sequencing. The Qiagen DNeasy Blood Extraction Kit was used to extract genomic DNA from the blood cell samples. The library was prepared using the immunoSEQ multiplex PCR assay. A mixture of 60 forward primers for TCR Vbeta segments and 13 reverse primers for TCR Jbeta segments was used in the multiplex PCR. A multiplex PCR assay on genomic DNA amplified the CDR3 region of rearranged TCR beta genes. The Illumina HiSeq System was used to sequence the amplified TCR beta libraries as 87-base-pair reads. Per the source publication's procedure: Across the roughly 700 repertoires, a later analysis counted about 81 million unique TCR beta chains, roughly 11 million of which were shared by at least two donors. A nearest-neighbor algorithm error-corrected the raw reads and collapsed the reads into unique sequences, merging closely related sequences to remove PCR and sequencing errors. Alignment of CDR3 sequences to IMGT reference sequences was used to assign V, D and J gene segments. For a sequence to be retained, a match of at least six nucleotides was required to both a V gene segment and a J gene segment. Rearrangements were classified as productive when the CDR3 lacked stop codons and remained in frame with V and J, and all other rearrangements were classified as non-productive. CDR3 was defined by IMGT convention, running from the second conserved V-encoded cysteine to the conserved J-encoded phenylalanine. In an earlier analysis of around 570 of the donors, sequences lacking an unambiguous match to a single V gene segment were excluded. In an earlier analysis of 587 of the donors, a V segment was called functional when productive rearrangements were above 56.7%, and segregating when the standard deviation between donors exceeded 5%. A statistical classification framework was built for diagnosing cytomegalovirus status from the catalog of TCR beta chain sequences. V and J gene assignment, in a later analysis, came from comparing TCR nucleotide sequences with IMGT/GENE-DB human TR gene sequences. In a later analysis, CDR3 sequences and most-parsimonious VDJ recombination scenarios were assigned using the TCRdist pipeline. In a later analysis, each TCR beta chain was defined by its CDR3 amino acid sequence together with its V-gene family, and reads lacking a unique V-gene family were excluded. In a later analysis, approximately 590 highly shared, low-generation-probability nucleotide sequences were removed to address suspected cross-contamination and a sequencing artifact. In a later analysis, a clonal expansion index for each public chain was calculated from normalized within-repertoire ranks of inferred template counts. In a later analysis, generation probabilities were computed using a VDJ recombination model fitted to out-of-frame rearrangements, and the results were checked against IGoR. A later analysis scored TCR-TCR, TCR-HLA and TCR-CMV co-occurrence with hypergeometric tests, applying a repertoire-size bias correction to TCR pairs. To estimate false discovery rates, a later analysis permuted the HLA or CMV assignments 20 times. A later analysis grouped co-occurring TCRs with DBSCAN, adding TCRdist sequence similarity when clustering within HLA-allele-positive subsets. For co-occurrence clustering, repertoires with fewer than 30,000 or more than 120,000 public chains were excluded, along with 4 to 6 repertoires with anomalous nucleotide sharing. TCRdb's version of the immuneACCESS table is confined to in-frame rearrangements and falls short of the full clone set. An unresolved V gene accounts for under half of the shortfall where checked; the remainder is of unknown origin. V, J and clone size were drawn from that table, and D and trimming were deduced from the DNA. Counted in this sample were 150,000 to 200,000 clones; around 82% of them appeared once. Around 5.7% of the sample lies in the top ten.

The CDR3 measures 13 amino acids from cysteine to phenylalanine. The DNA shown is the 39-base CDR3, in frame from base 1. CDR1 and CDR2 were assigned from the germline V gene as ENHRY and SYGVKD. V loses 6 bases, J loses 3 bases, and the germline ends lie 9 bases apart. This clone showed up just once. Its antigen target is currently unknown. No base-level quality is on record; no much larger clone is a single base apart. The sequence was collected from a man aged 35-49 years in good health and CMV-seronegative. The chain joins TRBV10-3 to TRBJ1-5; no D gene call is confident. The sample was PBMCs. The CDR3 amino acid sequence is: CAIRSADNQPQHF. The DNA reads as follows: TGTGCCATCAGGTCTGCAGACAATCAGCCCCAGCATTTT.